This T cell receptor beta chain is drawn from a study of CD8+CD57+ T cells in acquired aplastic anemia. Germline V gives CDR1 DFQATT, CDR2 SNEGSKA (reference sequence). The CDR3 covers 13 residues. Sequencing involved patients with CD8+CD57+ cell expansion previously shown by flow cytometry. Among the patients, all had severe acquired aplastic anemia. Concerning this clonotype: An end of the junction does not agree with germline; a read error may underlie this.

CDR3 and TCR beta VDJ profiling relied on a genomic DNA template. TCRdb analysed the reads with MiXCR anew, one entry per CDR3 protein. This table holds hundreds of thousands of distinct CDR3 sequences, approximately 33% found once. This chain joins TRBV20-1 and TRBJ2-7; D gene ambiguous. The TCR was taken from a human donor with aplastic anemia. The material sequenced was sorted CD4+, CD8+, or CD8+CD57+ T cells (not recorded which) from PBMCs. The CDR3 DNA follows: TGCAGTGCTAGAGAACCTTATACCTACGGGCAGTACTTC. Its protein is CSAREPYTYGQYF.